Sequencing of this TCR beta chain was carried out in a study of T cell changes during pregnancy in multiple sclerosis. Assay used: immunoSEQ multiplex PCR; TCRdb lists only in-frame clones, some missing. The table includes fewer than 60,000 clones, just under 95% detected once. The source material was CD8+ T cells from peripheral blood mononuclear cells, sampled in the first trimester of pregnancy. The TCR comes from a female donor with multiple sclerosis, enrolled in a pregnancy study.

CDR3 sequence (DNA): TGCGCCAGCAGCCAAGAAGAGTTAAACGGAGACGAGCAGTACTTC. Its translation: CASSQEELNGDEQYF. J is TRBJ2-7 and V is TRBV4-1; D not certain. This CDR3 is 15 amino acids long. Trimming shortened V by 0 bases and J by 5 bases, and 14 bases separated the two germline ends. Germline V gene sequence: CDR1 MGHRA, CDR2 YSYEKL.